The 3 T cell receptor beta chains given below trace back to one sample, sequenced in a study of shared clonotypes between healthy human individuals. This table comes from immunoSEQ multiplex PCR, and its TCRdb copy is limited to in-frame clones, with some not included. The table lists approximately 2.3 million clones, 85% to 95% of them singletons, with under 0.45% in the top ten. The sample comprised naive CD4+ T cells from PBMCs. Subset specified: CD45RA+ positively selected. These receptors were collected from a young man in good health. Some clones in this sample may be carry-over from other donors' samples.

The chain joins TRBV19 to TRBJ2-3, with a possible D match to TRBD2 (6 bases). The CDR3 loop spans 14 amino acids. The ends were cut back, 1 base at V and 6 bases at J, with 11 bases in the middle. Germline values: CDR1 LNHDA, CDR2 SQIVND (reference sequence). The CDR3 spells CASSIVSGSDTQYF. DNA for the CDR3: TGTGCCAGTAGTATAGTGAGCGGGTCGGATACGCAGTATTTT.

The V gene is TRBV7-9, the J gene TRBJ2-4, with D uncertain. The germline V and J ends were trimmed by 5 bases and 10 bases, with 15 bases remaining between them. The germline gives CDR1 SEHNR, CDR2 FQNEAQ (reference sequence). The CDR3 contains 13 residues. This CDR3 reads CASSVPPAEIQYF. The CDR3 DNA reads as TGTGCCAGCAGCGTCCCCCCTGCGGAAATTCAGTACTTC.

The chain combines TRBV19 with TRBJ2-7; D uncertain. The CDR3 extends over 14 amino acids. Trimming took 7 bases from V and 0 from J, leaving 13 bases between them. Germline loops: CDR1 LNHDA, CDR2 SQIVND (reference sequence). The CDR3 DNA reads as TGTGCCAGTACCCCGCCGGGTAGCTCCTACGAGCAGTACTTC. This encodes CASTPPGSSYEQYF.